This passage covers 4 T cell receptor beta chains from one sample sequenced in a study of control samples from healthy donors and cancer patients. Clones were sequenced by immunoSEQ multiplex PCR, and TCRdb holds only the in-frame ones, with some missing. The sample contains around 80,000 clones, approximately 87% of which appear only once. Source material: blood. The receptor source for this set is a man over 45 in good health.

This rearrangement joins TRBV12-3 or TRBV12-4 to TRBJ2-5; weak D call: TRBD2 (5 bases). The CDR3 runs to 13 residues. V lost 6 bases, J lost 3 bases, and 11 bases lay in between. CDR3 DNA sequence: TGTGCCAGCAGGGACTCATATAAAGAGACCCAGTACTTC. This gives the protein CASRDSYKETQYF.

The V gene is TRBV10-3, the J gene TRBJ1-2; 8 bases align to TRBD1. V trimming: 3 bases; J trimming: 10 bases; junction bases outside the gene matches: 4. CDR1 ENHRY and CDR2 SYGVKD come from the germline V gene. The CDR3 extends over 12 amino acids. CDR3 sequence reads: CAISERGQDYTF. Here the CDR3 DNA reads TGTGCCATCAGTGAACGGGGACAGGACTACACCTTC.

The DNA for the CDR3 is TGTGCCAGCAGCTTGAAACGGTCAGCGAACACCGGGGAGCTGTTTTTT. Its translation: CASSLKRSANTGELFF. The rearrangement joins TRBV5-4 to TRBJ2-2; D unresolved. Germline CDR1 and CDR2: SGHNT and YYREEE (reference sequence). Trimming removed 1 base from V and 0 bases from J, with 10 bases in between. This CDR3 contains 16 residues.

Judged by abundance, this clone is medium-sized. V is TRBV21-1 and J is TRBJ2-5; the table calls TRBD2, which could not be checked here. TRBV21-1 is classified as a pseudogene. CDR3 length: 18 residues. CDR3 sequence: CASTNLRTSGPLGETQYF. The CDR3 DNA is TGTGCCAGCACCAATCTCCGGACTAGCGGGCCCCTCGGGGAGACCCAGTACTTC.